These T cell receptor beta chains were read from a single sample in a study of cytomegalovirus exposure and HLA in healthy donors. TCRdb's table, derived via immunoSEQ multiplex PCR, lists solely in-frame clones and lacks some. This sample's table has approximately 92,000 clones. The sample comprised PBMCs. The receptors shown here come from a woman in her 30s in good health and CMV-seronegative. The CDR3 runs from the conserved cysteine through the conserved F or W. The D gene is left open where the match is weak.

d_call	v_call	cdr3_length	j_call	cdr3_aa	cdr3_nt
-	TRBV6-6	13	TRBJ2-7	CATAGGVPYEQYF	TGTGCCACCGCGGGCGGGGTCCCCTACGAGCAGTACTTC
-	TRBV7-3	16	TRBJ2-2	CASSSTVVSNTGELFF	TGTGCCAGCAGCTCAACGGTCGTGAGTAACACCGGGGAGCTGTTTTTT
TRBD1	TRBV29-1	15	TRBJ1-2	CSVDSDRAGVNGYTF	TGCAGCGTTGACTCGGACAGGGCCGGGGTTAATGGCTACACCTTC
TRBD1	TRBV29-1	11	TRBJ1-1	CSAWTGVEAFF	TGCAGCGCGTGGACAGGGGTTGAGGCTTTCTTT
-	TRBV7-2	16	TRBJ1-5	CASSLVSGARSQPQHF	TGTGCCAGCAGCTTAGTATCAGGGGCGCGGAGTCAGCCCCAGCATTTT
-	TRBV5-6	18	TRBJ2-1	CASSPLTDQFVTYNEQFF	TGTGCCAGCAGCCCCTTGACAGACCAATTCGTTACTTACAATGAGCAGTTCTTC
-	TRBV7-2	15	TRBJ2-7	CASRATQRLDYEQYF	TGTGCCAGCAGAGCAACTCAGAGACTCGACTACGAGCAGTACTTC
TRBD2	TRBV5-4	16	TRBJ2-5	CASSLALAGVDETQYF	TGTGCCAGCAGCTTGGCACTAGCGGGGGTCGATGAGACCCAGTACTTC
TRBD2	TRBV19	17	TRBJ2-2	CASKMGGGPRGTGELFF	TGTGCCAGTAAGATGGGGGGAGGGCCAAGAGGCACCGGGGAGCTGTTTTTT
-	TRBV5-8	16	TRBJ2-1	CASSARARGAYNEQFF	TGTGCCAGCAGCGCCAGGGCCAGGGGGGCATACAATGAGCAGTTCTTC
-	TRBV7-6	17	TRBJ1-6	CASSLGERGGGNSPLHF	TGTGCCAGCAGCTTAGGTGAAAGGGGAGGGGGTAATTCACCCCTCCACTTT
TRBD1	TRBV29-1	15	TRBJ1-2	CSVRPGQGAMGGYTF	TGCAGCGTCAGACCGGGACAGGGGGCCATGGGGGGCTACACCTTC
TRBD1	TRBV19	13	TRBJ2-2	CASKSGGGGELFF	TGTGCCAGTAAATCAGGGGGCGGCGGGGAGCTGTTTTTT
TRBD2	TRBV11-2	16	TRBJ2-1	CASRAQETSSRDEQFF	TGTGCCAGCAGAGCACAAGAGACTAGCTCACGTGATGAGCAGTTCTTC
-	TRBV5-4	13	TRBJ1-1	CASSADRNTEAFF	TGTGCCAGCAGCGCCGACAGGAACACTGAAGCTTTCTTT
-	TRBV25-1	14	TRBJ1-2	CASSEGGGRSGYTF	TGTGCCAGCAGTGAGGGGGGGGGAAGGTCGGGCTACACCTTC
-	TRBV5-4	13	TRBJ2-7	CASSSDREAEQYF	TGTGCCAGCAGCAGTGACAGGGAGGCCGAGCAGTACTTC
TRBD2	TRBV6-4	14	TRBJ2-7	CASSAGLATSEQYF	TGTGCCAGCAGTGCGGGACTAGCGACGTCTGAGCAGTACTTC
TRBD1	TRBV14	15	TRBJ1-2	CASSQLNRGDYGYTF	TGTGCCAGCAGCCAACTCAACAGGGGCGACTATGGCTACACCTTC
TRBD1	TRBV7-2	14	TRBJ2-1	CASSLQTGGDEQFF	TGTGCCAGCAGCTTGCAGACAGGGGGAGATGAGCAGTTCTTC
-	TRBV7-3	14	TRBJ2-7	CASSPGKGLGEQYF	TGTGCCAGCAGCCCCGGGAAGGGCCTTGGAGAGCAGTACTTC
-	TRBV19	14	TRBJ1-1	CASRRTQVNTEAFF	TGTGCCAGTAGGCGCACCCAGGTGAACACTGAAGCTTTCTTT
TRBD2	TRBV7-2	16	TRBJ2-3	CASSFPRGGSTDTQYF	TGTGCCAGCAGCTTTCCCCGGGGGGGAAGCACAGATACGCAGTATTTT
TRBD2	TRBV11-2	16	TRBJ2-1	CASSSFSSGSHNEQFF	TGTGCCAGCAGCTCCTTTTCTAGCGGGAGCCACAATGAGCAGTTCTTC
-	TRBV27	15	TRBJ2-2	CASRPNTGLAGELFF	TGTGCCAGCAGACCTAACACAGGGTTGGCCGGGGAGCTGTTTTTT
-	TRBV10-1	13	TRBJ1-5	CASSERREQPQHF	TGCGCCAGCAGTGAACGAAGGGAGCAGCCCCAGCATTTT
TRBD2	TRBV4-2	17	TRBJ2-3	CASSQERSGRGGDTQYF	TGTGCCAGCAGCCAAGAGCGGAGCGGGAGGGGGGGAGATACGCAGTATTTT
TRBD1	TRBV28	16	TRBJ1-4	CASRPRLGTGNSLLFF	TGTGCCAGCAGGCCCCGCTTAGGGACAGGGAACAGTTTACTGTTTTTT
-	TRBV9	15	TRBJ2-7	CASSVEPGYSYEQYF	TGTGCCAGCAGCGTAGAGCCAGGGTACTCCTACGAGCAGTACTTC
-	TRBV13	19	TRBJ2-6	CASSLGPGHLDSGANVLTF	TGTGCCAGCAGCTTAGGACCGGGACACCTGGACTCTGGGGCCAACGTCCTGACTTTC
-	TRBV5-5	16	TRBJ2-3	CASSVDSTTSTDTQYF	TGTGCCAGCAGCGTGGACAGCACCACGAGCACAGATACGCAGTATTTT
TRBD1	TRBV7-3	15	TRBJ2-1	CASTQTGSSYNEQFF	TGTGCCAGCACCCAGACAGGGAGCTCCTACAATGAGCAGTTCTTC
-	TRBV29-1	14	TRBJ2-5	CSVEDRQGKETQYF	TGCAGCGTTGAAGATCGGCAGGGGAAAGAGACCCAGTACTTC